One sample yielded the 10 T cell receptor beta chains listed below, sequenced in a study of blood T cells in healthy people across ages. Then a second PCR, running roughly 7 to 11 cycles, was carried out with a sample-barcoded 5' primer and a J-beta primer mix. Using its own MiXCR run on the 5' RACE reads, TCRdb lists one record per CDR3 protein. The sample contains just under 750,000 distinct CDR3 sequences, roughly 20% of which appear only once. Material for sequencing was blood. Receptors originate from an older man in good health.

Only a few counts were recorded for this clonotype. The CDR3 coding sequence is TGTGCCAGCAGCCCCGGAGCCAGGGGTTACGAGCAGTACTTC. Its protein product is CASSPGARGYEQYF. The chain combines TRBV7-2 with TRBJ2-7, with D perhaps matching TRBD1 (6 bases). CDR1 SGHTA and CDR2 FQGNSA come from the germline V gene. Deletions cut 5 bases from V and 4 bases from J, with 15 bases between. There are 14 residues in the CDR3.

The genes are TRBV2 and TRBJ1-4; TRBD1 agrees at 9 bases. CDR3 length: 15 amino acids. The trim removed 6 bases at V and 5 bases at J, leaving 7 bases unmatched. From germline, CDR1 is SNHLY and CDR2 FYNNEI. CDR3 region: CASRTAGTGNEKLFF. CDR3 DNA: TGTGCCAGCAGAACTGCCGGGACAGGGAATGAAAAACTGTTTTTT.

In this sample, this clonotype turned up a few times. The CDR3 nucleotides read TGTGCCAGCAGCTTGGCACTGGGGACAGTCGAAAAACTGTTTTTT. Translated, it gives CASSLALGTVEKLFF. V is TRBV5-5 and J is TRBJ1-4; 7 bases match TRBD1. V lost 0 bases, J lost 8 bases, and 7 bases stayed unmatched. This CDR3 comprises 15 residues. CDR1 and CDR2 from the germline V gene are SGHKS and YYEKEE (reference sequence).

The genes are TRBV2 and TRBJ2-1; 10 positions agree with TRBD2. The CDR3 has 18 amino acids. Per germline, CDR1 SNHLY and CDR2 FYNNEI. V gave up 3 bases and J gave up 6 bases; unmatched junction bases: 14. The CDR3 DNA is TGTGCCAGCAGTGAGGGTGGGCTAGCGGGGGCCAAATGCAATGAGCAGTTCTTC. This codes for CASSEGGLAGAKCNEQFF.

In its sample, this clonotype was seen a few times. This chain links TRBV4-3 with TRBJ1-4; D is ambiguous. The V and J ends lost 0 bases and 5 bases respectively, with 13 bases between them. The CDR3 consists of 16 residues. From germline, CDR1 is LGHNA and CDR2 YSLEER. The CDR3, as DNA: TGCGCCAGCAGCCAAGATAGCCGCCGGGGAAATGAAAAACTGTTTTTT. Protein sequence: CASSQDSRRGNEKLFF.

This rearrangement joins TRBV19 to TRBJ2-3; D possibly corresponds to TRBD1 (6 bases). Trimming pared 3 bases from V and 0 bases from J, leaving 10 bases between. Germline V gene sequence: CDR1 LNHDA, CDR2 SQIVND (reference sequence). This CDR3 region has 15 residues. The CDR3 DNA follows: TGTGCCAGTAGTATCAGGACAGTCAGCACAGATACGCAGTATTTT. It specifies CASSIRTVSTDTQYF.

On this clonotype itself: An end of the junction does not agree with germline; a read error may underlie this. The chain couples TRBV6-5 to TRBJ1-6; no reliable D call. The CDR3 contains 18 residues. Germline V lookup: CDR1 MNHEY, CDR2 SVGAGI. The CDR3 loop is CASSYSTLRRSYNTPLHF. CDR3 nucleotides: TGTGCCAGCAGTTACTCGACCCTGCGGCGTTCCTATAATACACCCCTCCACTTT.

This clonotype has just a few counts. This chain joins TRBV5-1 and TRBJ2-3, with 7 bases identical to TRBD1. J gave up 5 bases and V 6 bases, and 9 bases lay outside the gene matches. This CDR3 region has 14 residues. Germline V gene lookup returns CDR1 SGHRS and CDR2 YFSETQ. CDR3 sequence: CASTEDRFGDTQYF. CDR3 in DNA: TGCGCCAGCACCGAGGACAGGTTTGGAGATACGCAGTATTTT.

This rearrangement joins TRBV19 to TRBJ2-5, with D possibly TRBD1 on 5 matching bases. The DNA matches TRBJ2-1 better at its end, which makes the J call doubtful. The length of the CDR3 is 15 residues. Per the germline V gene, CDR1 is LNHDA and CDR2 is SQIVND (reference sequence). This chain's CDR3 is CASSMGRGSYNEQFF. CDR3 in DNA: TGTGCCAGTAGTATGGGAAGGGGCTCCTACAATGAGCAGTTCTTC.

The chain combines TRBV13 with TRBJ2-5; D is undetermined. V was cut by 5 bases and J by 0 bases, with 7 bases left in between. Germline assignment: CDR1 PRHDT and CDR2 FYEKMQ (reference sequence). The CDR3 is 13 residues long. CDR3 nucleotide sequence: TGTGCCAGCAGCCCGATGTACCAAGAGACCCAGTACTTC. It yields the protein CASSPMYQETQYF.